This T cell receptor (beta chain) was sequenced during a study of blood T cell repertoires in COVID-19. Whole-study context: In each case, the material was cDNA or gDNA derived from T cells, B-cell-depleted T cells, or PBMCs.

In the original processing: Reference gene primer amplification gave estimated nucleated cell counts. Produced via immunoSEQ multiplex PCR; TCRdb's table is partial and in-frame only. The V and J calls and clone size come from that table; D and trimming were worked out from the DNA. The repertoire consists of 93,000 or so clones, with roughly nine tenths occurring once and the leading ten covering just over 3%. Germline loops: CDR1 MNHEY, CDR2 SMNVEV (reference sequence). The CDR3 spans 14 residues. V gave up 5 bases and J gave up 5 bases; unmatched junction bases: 6. Sequences were obtained from peripheral blood. The chain combines TRBV27 with TRBJ2-5, with TRBD1 matching over 9 bases. This receptor was obtained from a man aged 50 or older in a cohort sampled during active COVID-19. In DNA, the CDR3 is TGTGCCAGCAGTGATTCGACAGGGGGGGAGACCCAGTACTTC. This codes for CASSDSTGGETQYF.